Listed below are T cell receptor beta chains from one sample, sequenced in a study of blood T cell repertoires in COVID-19. Sequencing used immunoSEQ multiplex PCR; TCRdb keeps in-frame clones, though not all of them. The sample holds approximately 240,000 clones, about 80% seen once. Sequences were obtained from peripheral blood. The receptors come from a woman aged 30 to 39 who had recovered from COVID-19. Each CDR3 is given with its conserved first and last residue.

V gene,J gene,CDR3 protein
TRBV30,TRBJ1-4,CAWSVQLNNEKLFF
TRBV30,TRBJ1-3,CAWSVNFGGTFRNTIYF
TRBV2,TRBJ2-1,CASDRQGLTNEQFF
TRBV2,TRBJ2-7,CASRDRDPLERQYF
TRBV7-3,TRBJ1-5,CASSLTGTSNQPQHF
TRBV30,TRBJ2-1,CAWSGTSGGNEQFF
TRBV7-2,TRBJ2-1,CASSWDRPGVRVEQFF
TRBV19,TRBJ1-5,CASSIGTARNQPQHF
TRBV28,TRBJ2-7,CASSSYIGFGNYEQYF
TRBV11-3,TRBJ2-1,CASSLGRHNEQFF
TRBV6-6,TRBJ2-7,CASKAGSGSSYEQYF
TRBV9,TRBJ2-1,CASSLTSSYNEQFF
TRBV7-9,TRBJ2-5,CASSSKQGALETQYF
TRBV6-5,TRBJ1-2,CASVNRDRAYGYTF
TRBV5-1,TRBJ2-3,CASSFSSGGADTQYF
TRBV6-5,TRBJ1-6,CASSLIGGFDSPLHF
TRBV30,TRBJ2-2,CAWTGDTGELFF
TRBV4-1,TRBJ1-1,CASSLSSGRVNTEAFF
TRBV13,TRBJ2-7,CASSLAPEKAGGRFQYF
TRBV11-2,TRBJ1-2,CASSLTPPQRINYGYTF
TRBV10-3,TRBJ2-5,CAISAGAQETQYF
TRBV21-1,TRBJ1-5,CASSLGGRQPQHF
TRBV20-1,TRBJ2-7,CSASGTGTGYEQYF
TRBV11-2,TRBJ2-3,CASSLDPSGAADTQYF
TRBV7-9,TRBJ1-3,CASSFSNSGNTIYF
TRBV30,TRBJ2-7,CAWTVSSYEQYF
TRBV2,TRBJ1-1,CASSPQSPVNTEAFF
TRBV6-1,TRBJ2-1,CASSERPPLSGRAGGLYNEQFF